A single sample gave rise to the 22 T cell receptor beta chains below, sequenced in a study of CD8+CD57+ T cells in acquired aplastic anemia. TCR beta VDJ and CDR3 were profiled, and genomic DNA was the template. TCRdb reanalysed the reads using MiXCR and keeps one entry per CDR3 protein. The sample has 150,000 to 200,000 distinct CDR3 sequences; roughly 43% are singletons. Before being chosen for sequencing, patients had shown CD8+CD57+ cell expansion by flow cytometry. Specimen: sorted CD4+, CD8+, or CD8+CD57+ T cells (not recorded which) from PBMCs. These receptors all stem from a human donor with aplastic anemia.

The chain carries TRBV10-1 and TRBJ1-5, with D uncertain. CDR1 WNHNN and CDR2 SYGVQD come from the germline V gene (reference sequence). The CDR3 has 16 residues. V lost 0 bases to trimming and J lost 1 base, with 10 bases between them. CDR3 nucleotides: TGCGCCAGCAGTGAGTCACCGGGAGTGAGCAATCAGCCCCAGCATTTT. Its translation: CASSESPGVSNQPQHF.

This clonotype was picked up one time. The rearrangement uses TRBV9 and TRBJ2-5; TRBD1 agrees at 9 bases. The germline V gene encodes CDR1 SGDLS and CDR2 YYNGEE. J gave up 5 bases and V 4 bases, and 9 bases lay outside the gene matches. The CDR3 extends over 15 amino acids. DNA of the CDR3: TGTGCCAGCAGCCCGTACAGGGGGCGCGGGGAGACCCAGTACTTC. Translated: CASSPYRGRGETQYF.

The chain carries TRBV29-1 and TRBJ2-7; 8 bases map to TRBD2. Germline lookup yields CDR1 SQVTM and CDR2 ANQGSEA. J gave up 3 bases and V 7 bases, and 2 bases lay outside the gene matches. The CDR3 length is 11 residues. The CDR3 loop is CSALADYEQYF. The CDR3 nucleotides read TGCAGCGCACTAGCGGACTACGAGCAGTACTTC.

A few counts support this clonotype. CDR3 protein: CASGGQQETQYF. CDR3 bases: TGTGCCAGCGGAGGACAGCAAGAGACCCAGTACTTC. The chain recombines TRBV7-9 with TRBJ2-5; TRBD1 is a possible D gene (6 bases). CDR1 and CDR2 from the germline V gene are SEHNR and FQNEAQ (reference sequence). Deletions cut 8 bases from V and 2 bases from J, with 9 bases between. The length of the CDR3 is 12 residues.

This clonotype was seen at least ten times. The chain links TRBV25-1 to TRBJ2-3; D gene uncertain. Germline CDR1 is MGHDK and CDR2 is SYGVNS. This CDR3 region has 13 residues. V was shortened by 6 bases and J by 2 bases, with 9 bases between the two germline ends. The CDR3 region has the DNA TGTGCCAGCAGAGAACTGCTCACAGATACGCAGTATTTT. As protein: CASRELLTDTQYF.

This chain links TRBV5-4 with TRBJ2-4, with D unclear. V lost 1 base, J lost 0 bases, and 11 bases lay in between. This CDR3 is built from 16 residues. Germline V CDR1 and CDR2: SGHNT, YYREEE (reference sequence). This CDR3 reads CASSLSTSLAKNIQYF. The DNA for the CDR3 is TGTGCCAGCAGCTTGTCGACATCCTTAGCCAAAAACATTCAGTACTTC. Drawing the rest from reference TRBV5-4 and TRBJ2-4, the complete variable domain is ETGVTQSPTHLIKTRGQQVTLRCSSQSGHNTVSWYQQALGQGPQFIFQYYREEENGRGNFPPRFSGLQFPNYSSELNVNALELDDSALYLCASSLSTSLAKNIQYFGAGTRLSVL.

The table lists this clonotype with many counts. V usage is TRBV4-2 and J usage is TRBJ2-1; TRBD1 might be the D (5 bases). Germline loops: CDR1 LGHNA, CDR2 YNFKEQ. V was clipped by 0 bases and J by 6 bases, with 12 bases between them. The CDR3 runs to 15 residues. CDR3 amino acids: CASSQDGRVGNEQFF. In DNA, the CDR3 is TGTGCCAGCAGCCAAGACGGCAGGGTGGGCAATGAGCAGTTCTTC.

V is TRBV20-1 and J is TRBJ2-7, with D possibly being TRBD2 (6 bases). Germline CDR1 reads DFQATT; CDR2 reads SNEGSKA (reference sequence). With 4 bases removed from V and 2 bases from J, the gap between germline ends came to 21 bases. The CDR3 spans 16 residues. CDR3 protein: CSATTSLSGGAYEQYF. The CDR3 nucleotides read TGCAGTGCTACCACCTCCCTTAGCGGAGGAGCCTACGAGCAGTACTTC.

This clonotype was found a few times. V gene TRBV25-1 combines with J gene TRBJ1-6; 10 bases match TRBD1. The ends lost 3 bases at V and 7 bases at J; junction bases unmatched: 3. CDR3 length: 15 residues. The germline CDR1 and CDR2 sequences are MGHDK and SYGVNS. For the CDR3, the DNA is TGTGCCAGCAGTGACCGGACAGGGGGGAATTCACCCCTCCACTTT. It specifies CASSDRTGGNSPLHF. The full variable domain, completed using reference TRBV25-1 and TRBJ1-6, is EADIYQTPRYLVIGTGKKITLECSQTMGHDKMYWYQQDPGMELHLIHYSYGVNSTEKGDLSSESTVSRIRTEHFPLTLESARPSHTSQYLCASSDRTGGNSPLHFGNGTRLTVT.

This clonotype was seen repeatedly, ten times or more. DNA for the CDR3: TGTGCCAGCAGTTTAGGCGGGGAGTCAACGGTTTATGGCTACACCTTC. This translates into CASSLGGESTVYGYTF. The rearrangement joins TRBV27 to TRBJ1-2; D gene unclear. V was cut by 2 bases and J by 5 bases, with 18 bases left in between. Germline V lookup: CDR1 MNHEY, CDR2 SMNVEV (reference sequence). There are 16 residues in the CDR3.

In this sample, this clonotype turned up many times. V is TRBV6-5 and J is TRBJ1-4; D is uncertain. The germline V gene has CDR1 MNHEY and CDR2 SVGAGI. This CDR3 is 15 amino acids long. Trimming removed 2 bases from V and 7 bases from J, with 14 bases in between. As DNA, the CDR3 is TGTGCCAGCAGTTACCCGATCGCCGGAAGTGAAAAACTGTTTTTT. Protein sequence: CASSYPIAGSEKLFF.

V and J are TRBV5-1 and TRBJ2-2; D assignment may be TRBD1 or TRBD2 (6 bases each). V lost 0 bases to trimming and J lost 6 bases, with 15 bases between them. In germline, CDR1 is SGHRS, CDR2 YFSETQ. The CDR3 spans 16 residues. CDR3: CASSLGPGGPAGELFF. CDR3 sequence (DNA): TGCGCCAGCAGCTTGGGGCCTGGGGGGCCAGCCGGGGAGCTGTTTTTT.

V is TRBV2 and J is TRBJ2-5; 8 bases align to TRBD1. Germline values: CDR1 SNHLY, CDR2 FYNNEI. The ends lost 10 bases at V and 2 bases at J; junction bases unmatched: 6. The CDR3 contains 13 residues. CDR3 sequence reads: CATHWDRQETQYF. The CDR3 DNA reads TGTGCCACTCACTGGGACAGGCAAGAGACCCAGTACTTC.

V gene TRBV5-1 combines with J gene TRBJ2-5; tentatively, D is TRBD1 or TRBD2 (6 bases each). CDR3 size: 13 residues. V was shortened by 4 bases and J by 4 bases, with 11 bases between the two germline ends. Per the germline V gene, CDR1 is SGHRS and CDR2 is YFSETQ. The CDR3: CASSRGQVETQYF. The DNA for the CDR3 is TGCGCCAGCAGCCGGGGGCAGGTAGAGACCCAGTACTTC.

V usage is TRBV29-1 and J usage is TRBJ2-7; TRBD2 agrees at 8 bases. The CDR3 extends over 12 amino acids. Germline V gene sequence: CDR1 SQVTM, CDR2 ANQGSEA. The V gene end was trimmed by 6 bases and the J gene end by 1 base; junction bases not matched to a gene: 2. The CDR3 here is CSVLAASYEQYF. CDR3 coding DNA: TGCAGCGTACTAGCGGCTTCCTACGAGCAGTACTTC.

V usage is TRBV20-1 and J usage is TRBJ1-6; D is possibly TRBD1 (5 bases). V was clipped by 4 bases and J by 7 bases, with 14 bases between them. This CDR3 has 14 residues. Germline V CDR1 and CDR2: DFQATT, SNEGSKA (reference sequence). The CDR3 DNA reads TGCAGTGCTAAAACAAGGCAGGGAAATTCACCCCTCCACTTT. As protein: CSAKTRQGNSPLHF.

This clonotype has ten or more counts. This chain uses TRBV20-1 with TRBJ2-5; D unclear. Trimming took 3 bases from V and 1 from J, leaving 9 bases between them. The CDR3 has 13 amino acids. Germline loops: CDR1 DFQATT, CDR2 SNEGSKA (reference sequence). The CDR3 sequence: CSARLRFQETQYF. CDR3 DNA: TGCAGTGCTAGGCTCAGATTCCAAGAGACCCAGTACTTC.

The V and J genes are TRBV29-1 and TRBJ1-1; D gene unclear. Between the trimmed V and J ends, which lost 6 bases and 7 bases, there was a span of 12 bases. The CDR3 has 11 residues. The germline gives CDR1 SQVTM, CDR2 ANQGSEA. CDR3 loop: CSVPGAVEAFF. CDR3 nucleotide sequence: TGCAGCGTCCCTGGCGCGGTTGAAGCTTTCTTT. Complete variable domain (other parts from reference TRBV29-1 and TRBJ1-1): SAVISQKPSRDICQRGTSLTIQCQVDSQVTMMFWYRQQPGQSLTLIATANQGSEATYESGFVIDKFPISRPNLTFSTLTVSNMSPEDSSIYLCSVPGAVEAFFGQGTRLTVV.

The V and J genes are TRBV7-8 and TRBJ2-1; TRBD2 is a possible D gene (6 bases). The CDR3 spans 16 residues. Trimming shortened V by 0 bases and J by 4 bases, and 13 bases separated the two germline ends. Looked up from germline, CDR1 is SGHVS and CDR2 is FQNEAQ. CDR3 sequence (DNA): TGTGCCAGCAGCTTAGCCTCGGCGGGAAAGTACAATGAGCAGTTCTTC. Amino acids: CASSLASAGKYNEQFF.

The sample holds many counts of this clonotype. This chain joins TRBV5-6 and TRBJ2-5, with 10 positions matching TRBD1. The V and J ends lost 0 bases and 6 bases, in that order; junction bases with no gene match: 2. The germline V gene encodes CDR1 SGHDT and CDR2 YYEEEE. The CDR3 extends over 14 amino acids. The CDR3 sequence: CASSLGQGAKTQYF. The CDR3 DNA reads as TGTGCCAGCAGCTTGGGACAGGGGGCAAAGACCCAGTACTTC.

The chain combines TRBV27 with TRBJ1-5; D possibly corresponds to TRBD1 (5 bases). V was trimmed by 6 bases and J by 6 bases, leaving 9 bases between them. Germline CDR1 and CDR2: MNHEY and SMNVEV (reference sequence). The length of the CDR3 is 12 residues. The CDR3 DNA is TGTGCCAGCAGCTCAGGGATTCAGCCCCAGCATTTT. This gives the protein CASSSGIQPQHF.

The DNA of the CDR3 is TGTGCCACCGACTCCAGCAATGAGCAGTTCTTC. This codes for CATDSSNEQFF. The chain links TRBV2 to TRBJ2-1; no clear D. V lost 10 bases, J lost 6 bases, and 10 bases lay in between. CDR1 and CDR2 from the germline V gene are SNHLY and FYNNEI. The CDR3 runs to 11 residues. The whole variable domain, filled in from reference TRBV2 and TRBJ2-1, reads EPEVTQTPSHQVTQMGQEVILRCVPISNHLYFYWYRQILGQKVEFLVSFYNNEISEKSEIFDDQFSVERPDGSNFTLKIRSTKLEDSAMYFCATDSSNEQFFGPGTRLTVL.